Included here is one TCR beta chain sequence, with context. This entry is derived from a study of brain T cells in children with intractable seizures. Libraries were prepared by immunoSEQ multiplex PCR; TCRdb keeps only in-frame clonotypes and omits some of them. The sample shows 300,000 to 400,000 clones, over 90% of them seen only once. The sample's time point: blood from clinic visit 5 months post-surgery; TSC patient then seizure free. The junction had 4 bases not matched to a gene; V was cut back by 1 base and J by 5 bases. In germline, CDR1 is LNHDA, CDR2 SQIVND (reference sequence). This CDR3 contains 15 residues.

The sequence came from a boy less than two years old with tuberous sclerosis and intractable seizures. Sample: peripheral blood, taken 4 to 5 months after surgery. V and J are TRBV19 and TRBJ2-1; 8 nucleotides agree with TRBD2. CDR3 DNA: TGTGCCAGTAGTATAGTCTGGCGGGAGGACAATGAGCAGTTCTTC. Encoded protein: CASSIVWREDNEQFF.